A selection of T cell receptor beta chains follows, all from one sample in a study of beta chain features in type 1 diabetes. Measured with immunoSEQ multiplex PCR; TCRdb has only the in-frame clones, and not every one. This sample carries 300,000 to 350,000 clones, about 19% of them seen once, and the ten largest clones take 0.044%. The sample was naive CD4+ T cells from blood. These receptors all stem from a woman younger than 30 in good health. The CDR3 runs from the conserved cysteine through the conserved F or W. The D gene is left open where the match is weak. The listing skips clone size in some rows; elsewhere it reads once, few, many or a size class.

CDR3aa	CDR3nt	abundance	d_gene	v_gene	j_gene
CASSFLGGRAYEQYF	TGTGCCAGCAGCTTTTTGGGCGGGAGGGCCTACGAGCAGTACTTC	few	TRBD2	TRBV7-2	TRBJ2-7
CSVGTGLYEQYF	TGCAGCGTTGGAACGGGACTCTACGAGCAGTACTTC	NA	NA	TRBV29-1	TRBJ2-7
CASSLVGTEAFF	TGTGCCAGCAGCTTAGTCGGCACTGAAGCTTTCTTT	few	NA	TRBV5-5	TRBJ1-1
CASSLTRSGSEDEQFF	TGCGCCAGCAGCTTGACACGTAGCGGGAGTGAAGATGAGCAGTTCTTC	few	TRBD2	TRBV5-1	TRBJ2-1
CASSYSQGLEQYF	TGTGCCAGCAGTTACTCCCAGGGCCTCGAGCAGTACTTC	NA	NA	TRBV6-5	TRBJ2-7
CASSRLADTDTQYF	TGTGCCAGCTCACGACTAGCGGATACAGATACGCAGTATTTT	NA	TRBD2	TRBV18	TRBJ2-3
CASSYSRAIAKNIQYF	TGTGCCAGCAGTTACTCGAGGGCTATAGCCAAAAACATTCAGTACTTC	NA	NA	TRBV6-6	TRBJ2-4
CASSGYAGRVGYTF	TGCGCCAGCAGTGGGTATGCAGGGAGGGTTGGCTACACCTTC	few	NA	TRBV4-1	TRBJ1-2
CASRYNEQFF	TGTGCCAGCCGGTATAATGAGCAGTTCTTC	NA	NA	TRBV7-2	TRBJ2-1
CATSVGTGTAYEKLFF	TGTGCCACCAGCGTCGGCACCGGGACAGCTTATGAAAAACTGTTTTTT	NA	TRBD1	TRBV15	TRBJ1-4
CASSSSGGSGELFF	TGTGCCAGCAGTTCTAGCGGGGGGTCCGGGGAGCTGTTTTTT	NA	TRBD2	TRBV6-5	TRBJ2-2
CASSVTGGSGYTF	TGCGCCAGCAGCGTTACAGGGGGCTCAGGCTACACCTTC	NA	TRBD1	TRBV5-1	TRBJ1-2
CASSSWTGVNEQYF	TGTGCCAGCAGCTCCTGGACAGGGGTTAACGAGCAGTACTTC	NA	TRBD1	TRBV7-6	TRBJ2-7
CASSERRGFSYEQYF	TGTGCCAGCAGTGAGAGGCGCGGGTTTTCCTACGAGCAGTACTTC	NA	NA	TRBV2	TRBJ2-7
CSVEPRGGEIGYTF	TGCAGCGTTGAACCTAGGGGGGGCGAAATAGGCTACACCTTC	NA	NA	TRBV29-1	TRBJ1-2
CSVSRQAETQYF	TGCAGCGTCTCCCGGCAGGCTGAGACCCAGTACTTC	NA	NA	TRBV29-1	TRBJ2-5
CASSRYYEQYF	TGTGCCAGCAGCCGCTACTACGAGCAGTACTTC	few	NA	TRBV7-2	TRBJ2-7
CASSLGGRGETQYF	TGTGCCAGCAGTTTAGGCGGGAGGGGGGAGACCCAGTACTTC	NA	TRBD2	TRBV27	TRBJ2-5
CASSTSGGTPYEQYF	TGTGCCAGCAGTACTAGCGGGGGGACTCCCTACGAGCAGTACTTC	few	TRBD2	TRBV9	TRBJ2-7
CASTQVTGSYEQYF	TGTGCCAGCACCCAAGTGACAGGGAGCTACGAGCAGTACTTC	NA	TRBD1	TRBV11-2	TRBJ2-7
CASSPPSASGNTIYF	TGTGCCAGCTCACCACCGAGCGCCTCTGGAAACACCATATATTTT	few	NA	TRBV18	TRBJ1-3
CASATGQGGNTEAFF	TGTGCTAGTGCCACGGGCCAGGGGGGAAACACTGAAGCTTTCTTT	NA	TRBD1	TRBV12-5	TRBJ1-1
CASSQVSPPARSNYGYTF	TGCGCCAGCAGCCAAGTGTCCCCACCGGCCAGGTCAAACTATGGCTACACCTTC	once	NA	TRBV4-3	TRBJ1-2
CASSSTGTANTGELFF	TGCGCCAGCAGCTCCACCGGGACAGCTAACACCGGGGAGCTGTTTTTT	NA	TRBD1	TRBV5-1	TRBJ2-2
CASSFRASYEQYF	TGTGCCAGTAGTTTCAGGGCCTCCTACGAGCAGTACTTC	NA	NA	TRBV19	TRBJ2-7
CASSRGLDTGELFF	TGCGCCAGCAGCCGCGGACTGGACACCGGGGAGCTGTTTTTT	NA	NA	TRBV4-1	TRBJ2-2
CATSRDARQPQHF	TGTGCCACCAGCAGAGATGCGAGGCAGCCCCAGCATTTT	NA	NA	TRBV15	TRBJ1-5
CASSYGTSIQETQYF	TGTGCCAGCAGCTACGGGACTAGCATCCAAGAGACCCAGTACTTC	NA	TRBD2	TRBV5-4	TRBJ2-5
CAWGDGGAGNTIYF	TGTGCCTGGGGAGACGGCGGCGCGGGAAACACCATATATTTT	NA	NA	TRBV30	TRBJ1-3
CASSEIVSEDTQYF	TGTGCCAGCAGTGAAATCGTTAGCGAAGATACGCAGTATTTT	NA	NA	TRBV2	TRBJ2-3
CASSLDRRTEAFF	TGCGCCAGCAGCTTGGACAGAAGAACTGAAGCTTTCTTT	few	NA	TRBV5-1	TRBJ1-1
CASWLAGPSTDTQYF	TGCGCCAGCTGGCTAGCGGGACCTAGCACAGATACGCAGTATTTT	few	TRBD2	TRBV5-1	TRBJ2-3
CASSPQTSGADTQYF	TGTGCCAGCAGCCCCCAAACTAGCGGGGCTGATACGCAGTATTTT	few	TRBD2	TRBV7-2	TRBJ2-3
CASRSAYEQYF	TGTGCCAGCAGGTCGGCCTACGAGCAGTACTTC	few	NA	TRBV11-2	TRBJ2-7
CASSAGMLAGDPDTQYF	TGTGCCAGCTCAGCCGGGATGCTAGCGGGGGATCCAGATACGCAGTATTTT	few	TRBD2	TRBV18	TRBJ2-3
CASRTGADTQYF	TGTGCCAGCAGGACAGGGGCAGATACGCAGTATTTT	few	TRBD1	TRBV7-9	TRBJ2-3
CAWSPLQVSNEQFF	TGTGCCTGGAGTCCGCTCCAGGTATCAAATGAGCAGTTCTTC	NA	NA	TRBV30	TRBJ2-1
CASSAQTGPNYGYTF	TGTGCCAGCAGCGCCCAGACAGGCCCTAACTATGGCTACACCTTC	NA	NA	TRBV9	TRBJ1-2
CASSRRRAEENTEAFF	TGTGCCAGCAGCCGCCGAAGGGCGGAGGAGAACACTGAAGCTTTCTTT	NA	NA	TRBV7-2	TRBJ1-1
CASSEARADGYTF	TGTGCCAGCAGTGAAGCGCGGGCTGATGGCTACACCTTC	few	NA	TRBV2	TRBJ1-2
CASSLIQGAAETQYF	TGTGCCAGCAGCTTAATACAGGGGGCGGCGGAGACCCAGTACTTC	few	TRBD1	TRBV7-9	TRBJ2-5
CSVERQANEKLFF	TGCAGCGTTGAAAGACAGGCCAATGAAAAACTGTTTTTT	few	NA	TRBV29-1	TRBJ1-4
CASSVRLAGFQPQHF	TGTGCCAGCAGCGTTCGGTTGGCAGGGTTTCAGCCCCAGCATTTT	NA	NA	TRBV7-2	TRBJ1-5
CATTREGGVDTQYF	TGTGCCACCACCCGGGAGGGGGGAGTAGATACGCAGTATTTT	NA	TRBD2	TRBV15	TRBJ2-3
CASSLGQQSSYNEQFF	TGTGCCAGCAGCCTAGGACAGCAGAGCTCCTACAATGAGCAGTTCTTC	NA	NA	TRBV6-6	TRBJ2-1
CASRPATTAALETQYF	TGTGCCAGCAGACCCGCTACGACAGCTGCCCTAGAGACCCAGTACTTC	few	NA	TRBV7-2	TRBJ2-5
CASSLTGDPQYEQYF	TGCGCCAGCAGCTTAACAGGGGACCCCCAGTACGAGCAGTACTTC	NA	TRBD1	TRBV5-1	TRBJ2-7
CASSFLGVETQYF	TGTGCCAGCAGCTTCCTAGGGGTCGAGACCCAGTACTTC	few	NA	TRBV7-9	TRBJ2-5
CASSRGQATYEQYF	TGCGCCAGCAGCCGGGGACAGGCTACCTACGAGCAGTACTTC	few	TRBD1	TRBV5-1	TRBJ2-7
CAWSATGTSGRREQFF	TGTGCCTGGAGTGCCACCGGGACTAGCGGGAGGAGGGAGCAGTTCTTC	NA	TRBD2	TRBV30	TRBJ2-1
CSVEDRPRRGDSYEQYF	TGCAGCGTTGAAGATCGGCCCCGGCGGGGGGACTCCTACGAGCAGTACTTC	few	TRBD2	TRBV29-1	TRBJ2-7
CASSSDRGQPQHF	TGTGCCAGCAGCTCGGACAGGGGCCAGCCCCAGCATTTT	few	TRBD1	TRBV5-6	TRBJ1-5
CATPGKRGGGEQFF	TGTGCCACCCCGGGTAAGCGGGGGGGAGGTGAGCAGTTCTTC	NA	TRBD2	TRBV11-2	TRBJ2-1